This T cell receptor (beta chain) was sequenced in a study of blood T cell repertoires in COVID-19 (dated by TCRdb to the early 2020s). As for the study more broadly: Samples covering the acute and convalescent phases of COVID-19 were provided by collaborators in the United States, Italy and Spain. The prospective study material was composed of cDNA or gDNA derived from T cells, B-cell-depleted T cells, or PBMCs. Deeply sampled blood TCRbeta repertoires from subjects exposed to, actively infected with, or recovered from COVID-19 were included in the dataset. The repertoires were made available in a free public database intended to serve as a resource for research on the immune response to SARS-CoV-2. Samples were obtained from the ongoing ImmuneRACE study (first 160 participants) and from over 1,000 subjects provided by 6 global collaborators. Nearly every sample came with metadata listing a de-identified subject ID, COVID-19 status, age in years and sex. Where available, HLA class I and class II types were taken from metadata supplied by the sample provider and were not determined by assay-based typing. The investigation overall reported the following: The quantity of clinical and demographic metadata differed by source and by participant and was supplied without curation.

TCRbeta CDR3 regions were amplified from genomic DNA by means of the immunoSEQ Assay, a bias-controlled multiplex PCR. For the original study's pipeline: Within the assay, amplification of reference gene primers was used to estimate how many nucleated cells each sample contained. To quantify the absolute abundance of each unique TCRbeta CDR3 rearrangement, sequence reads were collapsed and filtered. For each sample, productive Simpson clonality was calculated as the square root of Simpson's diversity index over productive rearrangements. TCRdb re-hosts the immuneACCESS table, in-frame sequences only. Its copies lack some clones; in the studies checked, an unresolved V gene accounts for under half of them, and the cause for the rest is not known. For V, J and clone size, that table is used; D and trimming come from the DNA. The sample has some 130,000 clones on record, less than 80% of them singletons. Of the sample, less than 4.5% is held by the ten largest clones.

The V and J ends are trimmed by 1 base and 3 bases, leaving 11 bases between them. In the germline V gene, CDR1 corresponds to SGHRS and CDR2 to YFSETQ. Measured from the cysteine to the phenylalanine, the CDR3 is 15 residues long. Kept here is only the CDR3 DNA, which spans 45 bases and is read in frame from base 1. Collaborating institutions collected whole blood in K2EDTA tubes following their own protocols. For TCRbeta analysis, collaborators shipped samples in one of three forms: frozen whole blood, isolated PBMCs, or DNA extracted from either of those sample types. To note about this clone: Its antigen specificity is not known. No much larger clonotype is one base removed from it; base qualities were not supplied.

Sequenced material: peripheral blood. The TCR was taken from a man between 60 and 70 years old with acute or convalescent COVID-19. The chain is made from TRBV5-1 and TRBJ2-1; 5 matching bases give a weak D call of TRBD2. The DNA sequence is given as TGCGCCAGCAGCTTGTCGGGGAACGACTACAATGAGCAGTTCTTC. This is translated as CASSLSGNDYNEQFF.